This T cell receptor (beta chain) was captured by sequencing in a study of identical twins (dated by TCRdb to about 2016). For the wider study: The study deep-sequenced TCR alpha and beta repertoires from monozygotic twins, unrelated adults of various ages and cord blood to test whether fetal clonotypes persist. Replicate twin experiments were performed at different times using different library preparation protocols to rule out contamination.

The protocol used for the library was 5' RACE. The reads were generated on an Illumina HiSeq 2000. Template switching added a universal primer binding site, and the final cDNA carried a unique molecular identifier that allowed TCR cDNA molecules to be counted accurately. Specific primers in the conserved constant-segment region were used to synthesize first-strand cDNA for the TCR alpha and beta chains. To control for contamination, every cDNA library was double barcoded, receiving both a SMART-Mk sample barcode and Illumina barcodes. TruSeq adapter sequences, together with Illumina sample barcodes, were added in two successive PCR steps. The TCR alpha and beta cDNA libraries were sequenced on the Illumina HiSeq platform using custom primers. The authors' pipeline ran thus. Unique molecular identifiers were extracted from raw reads with MiGEC, and CDR3 positions were determined with MiXCR. For each individual, recombination models were inferred using an EM algorithm with the repgenHMM and IGoR tools. Shared clonotypes were analyzed with the tcR package in R, and sharing was normalized by the product of cloneset sizes. Out-of-frame nonproductive sequences were analyzed to study raw recombination free of thymic and clonal selection effects. TCRdb applied fastp at Q25 and MiXCR to the public reads, then kept only in-frame beta chains. Each CDR3 protein gets just one entry, which takes the most common genes and DNA from the rows behind it. What appears here as the V and J calls and clone size reflects TCRdb's work, not the paper's. The sample includes approximately 690,000 distinct CDR3 sequences, with around 5.7% observed a single time. The ten most abundant clones make up under 2% of the sample.

Study-wide conclusions, independent of this receptor: Compared with coincidental sharing between unrelated individuals, out-of-frame TCR alpha sequences shared between twins showed an excess of sequences with low generation probability. Out-of-frame TCR alpha sharing in monozygotic twins was systematically underestimated by recombination models, whereas sharing between unrelated individuals was in agreement with the recombination models. The excess sharing between twins in beta out-of-frame sequences was weaker because fewer shared sequences reduced the signal-to-noise ratio. Abundant cord blood beta clonotypes carried fewer insertions; young adult naive repertoires showed a weaker similar trend, while memory repertoires showed none. Because the same donors could not be followed over many years, the conclusions relied on cross-sectional statistical analysis. Zero-insertion analyses could be partly confounded by invariant T cells such as MAIT and iNKT, though diverse VJ usage argued against such confounding for most clonotypes.

Every donor was a healthy Caucasian. Three unrelated non-twin adults were additionally sequenced: a male aged 18 to 29, a male aged 50 to 59 and a female aged 50 to 59. Using Miltenyi CD45RO+ enrichment and human naive T-cell isolation kits, memory (CD45RO+) and naive T cells were isolated from PBMC. In regard to this clonotype: Its antigen has not been determined. Base qualities were left out, and no much larger clone turns up one base away.

The junction carries 14 bases between V and J, which are trimmed by 4 bases and 1 base respectively. The CDR3 spans 15 residues, from the cysteine through the phenylalanine. Just CDR3 DNA is preserved here, 45 bases in frame from base 1. The germline V gene encodes CDR1 SGDLS and CDR2 YYNGEE. Sequencing was carried out using naive T cells sorted from blood. This specimen's cell subset or site label, interpreted: cells isolated with a human naive T-cell isolation kit. The source is a man between 18 and 29 years old in good health. Recombination connected TRBV9 to TRBJ2-5; the D element could tentatively be TRBD1 or TRBD2, as 6 bases agree for each. CDR3 protein: CASSPRRGGQETQYF. The DNA reads TGTGCCAGCAGCCCCCGCAGGGGAGGCCAAGAGACCCAGTACTTC.